Each of the 20 T cell receptor beta chains below was sequenced from the same sample in a study of CD4 T cells in relation to SARS-CoV-2 and coronaviruses. Before the COVID-19 pandemic, during about 2011-2019, CD4+ T cells were taken from unexposed donors. After around nine days of culture, CD4+ T cells were isolated. Profiling relied on immunoSEQ multiplex PCR, and the TCRdb table lists in-frame clones only, not all of them. The sample comprises 15,000 to 20,000 clones, around 80% of which are singletons, and over 15% rests with the top ten. Their cognate antigens are unknown. The source material was CD4+ T cells from PBMCs, cultured in vitro. These receptor sequences come from a human donor in good health.

The genes are TRBV5-1 and TRBJ2-2, with D perhaps TRBD1 or TRBD2 (5 bases each). Trimming cost V 4 bases and J 4 bases, with 11 bases left between them. The CDR3 loop spans 14 amino acids. CDR1 and CDR2 from the germline V gene are SGHRS and YFSETQ. The CDR3 nucleotides read TGCGCCAGCAGCCCCGGGACCTCCACCGGGGAGCTGTTTTTT. This gives the protein CASSPGTSTGELFF.

This clone was seen only once. The gene calls are TRBV11-2 and TRBJ1-2; the D gene is possibly TRBD1 (6 bases). This CDR3 has 16 amino acids. Germline V lookup: CDR1 SGHAT, CDR2 FQNNGV. Trimming took off 1 base at V and 7 bases at J, with 19 bases between the two ends. CDR3 nucleotide sequence: TGTGCCAGCAGCTTAGTTAACCAGGGGAGGAAGAGTGGCTACACCTTC. Translating gives CASSLVNQGRKSGYTF.

The rearrangement joins TRBV6-6 to TRBJ2-7; 9 bases are a match to TRBD1. Trimming took 4 bases from V and 6 from J; bases not matched to a gene: 13. CDR3 length equals 16 residues. Germline loops: CDR1 MNHNY, CDR2 SVGAGI (reference sequence). The CDR3 reads CASSWPSTGGIGEQYF. In DNA form, the CDR3 reads TGTGCCAGCAGTTGGCCCTCAACAGGGGGCATAGGCGAGCAGTACTTC.

The V call is TRBV6-5, the J call TRBJ2-5, with D perhaps matching TRBD1 (5 bases). This CDR3 region has 13 residues. Germline CDR1 and CDR2: MNHEY and SVGAGI. Trimming took off 7 bases at V and 3 bases at J, with 12 bases between the two ends. Here the CDR3 reads CASNRGGEETQYF. The CDR3 coding sequence is TGTGCCAGCAATAGGGGCGGAGAAGAGACCCAGTACTTC.

J is TRBJ2-7 and V is TRBV5-1, with D unclear. The CDR3 is 14 residues long. Trimming stripped 0 bases from V and 3 bases from J, with 10 bases between. Germline CDR1 is SGHRS and CDR2 is YFSETQ. The DNA of the CDR3 is TGCGCCAGCAGCTTGGCCGGCAAAAACTACGAGCAGTACTTC. Its translation: CASSLAGKNYEQYF.

The chain carries TRBV5-4 and TRBJ1-2, with D unresolved. In germline, CDR1 is SGHNT, CDR2 YYREEE (reference sequence). Trimming shortened V by 4 bases and J by 2 bases, and 12 bases separated the two germline ends. This CDR3 comprises 14 residues. CDR3 nucleotide sequence: TGTGCCAGCAGCCAAGTCACAGACAACTATGGCTACACCTTC. It specifies CASSQVTDNYGYTF.

The genes are TRBV28 and TRBJ1-1, with D unresolved. The germline V gene has CDR1 MDHEN and CDR2 SYDVKM. CDR3 length equals 15 residues. Trimming took 4 bases from V and 3 from J, leaving 15 bases between them. CDR3 sequence: CASSSRGGVDTEAFF. The CDR3 DNA sequence: TGTGCCAGCAGTTCCCGGGGAGGAGTCGACACTGAAGCTTTCTTT.

This chain joins TRBV10-3 and TRBJ2-3; 9 positions match TRBD2. Germline V gene lookup returns CDR1 ENHRY and CDR2 SYGVKD. The trim removed 6 bases at V and 4 bases at J, leaving 2 bases unmatched. The CDR3 has 13 amino acids. CDR3: CAISRLAADTQYF. CDR3 in DNA: TGTGCCATCAGCCGACTAGCGGCAGATACGCAGTATTTT.

The rearrangement joins TRBV18 to TRBJ2-7; TRBD1 is a possible D gene (6 bases). CDR3 size: 13 residues. V shed 8 bases and J shed 5 bases, with 16 bases lying between them. Per the germline V gene, CDR1 is KGHSH and CDR2 is LQKENI. As DNA, the CDR3 is TGTGCCAGCCAACAGGGTGGAAACGACGAGCAGTACTTC. Protein sequence: CASQQGGNDEQYF.

The rearrangement links TRBV11-1 to TRBJ2-7, with TRBD1 identical over 8 bases. CDR1 is SGHAT, CDR2 FQDESV, per germline (reference sequence). Unmatched junction bases numbered 7, after V lost 0 bases and J lost 3 bases. This CDR3 contains 16 residues. The CDR3 region has the DNA TGTGCCAGCAGCTTAGCGGTGGACAGGGACCTCTACGAGCAGTACTTC. Amino acid sequence: CASSLAVDRDLYEQYF.

V gene TRBV28 combines with J gene TRBJ1-2; 8 bases match TRBD1. The CDR3 covers 15 residues. After removal of 8 bases from V and 0 bases from J, the junction contained 8 bases not matched to a gene. Looked up from germline, CDR1 is MDHEN and CDR2 is SYDVKM. The chain's CDR3 is CASRRPGQANYGYTF. CDR3 bases: TGTGCCAGCCGTCGACCGGGACAGGCTAACTATGGCTACACCTTC.

This rearrangement joins TRBV5-4 to TRBJ2-7; D is possibly TRBD1 or TRBD2 (5 bases each). V lost 2 bases and J lost 3, with 12 bases in between. Looked up from germline, CDR1 is SGHNT and CDR2 is YYREEE (reference sequence). The CDR3 is 14 amino acids. This CDR3 reads CASSFRGVGYEQYF. In DNA form, the CDR3 reads TGTGCCAGCAGCTTCAGAGGGGTCGGCTACGAGCAGTACTTC. The full variable domain, in which reference TRBV5-4 and TRBJ2-7 provide the parts outside the CDR3, is ETGVTQSPTHLIKTRGQQVTLRCSSQSGHNTVSWYQQALGQGPQFIFQYYREEENGRGNFPPRFSGLQFPNYSSELNVNALELDDSALYLCASSFRGVGYEQYFGPGTRLTVT.

This clone was seen only a few times. This chain joins TRBV5-8 and TRBJ2-1; D unclear. The germline V and J ends were trimmed by 0 bases and 2 bases, with 6 bases remaining between them. The germline CDR1 and CDR2 sequences are SGHTS and YDEGEE. The CDR3 runs to 14 residues. CDR3 DNA sequence: TGTGCCAGCAGCTTGGGGGAACCCTACAATGAGCAGTTCTTC. Protein product: CASSLGEPYNEQFF.

The chain links TRBV5-3 to TRBJ2-7, with 12 nucleotides matching TRBD2. TRBV5-3 is classed as an ORF, of uncertain function. The ends lost 0 bases at V and 1 base at J; junction bases unmatched: 8. CDR3 length equals 18 residues. The CDR3 loop is CARSLGGLAGLGSYEQYF. The CDR3 DNA reads TGTGCCAGAAGCTTGGGTGGACTAGCGGGATTAGGTTCCTACGAGCAGTACTTC.

This chain links TRBV6-5 with TRBJ1-1; D remains ambiguous. The length of the CDR3 is 11 residues. V was trimmed by 5 bases and J by 10 bases, leaving 11 bases between them. Germline V gene sequence: CDR1 MNHEY, CDR2 SVGAGI. CDR3 nucleotides: TGTGCCAGCAGTCGCGGTGGGAGAGCTTTCTTT. It codes for CASSRGGRAFF.

The chain employs TRBV2 and TRBJ1-2; maybe TRBD1 (5 bases). V lost 2 bases and J 8 bases, leaving 18 bases between the germline ends. The CDR3 runs 15 residues. Germline CDR1 and CDR2: SNHLY and FYNNEI. CDR3 residues: CASSEQVSGQGGYTF. CDR3 in DNA: TGTGCCAGCAGTGAACAAGTGTCGGGGCAGGGAGGCTACACCTTC.

This sequence joins TRBV5-1 and TRBJ1-4; 7 bases agree with TRBD1. The CDR3 totals 15 residues. With V trimmed by 5 bases and J by 0 bases, 4 bases remained unmatched. Per the germline V gene, CDR1 is SGHRS and CDR2 is YFSETQ. The CDR3 DNA sequence: TGCGCCAGCAGACCACAGGGGACAACTAATGAAAAACTGTTTTTT. Protein sequence: CASRPQGTTNEKLFF. Full variable domain (remainder filled in from reference TRBV5-1 and TRBJ1-4): KAGVTQTPRYLIKTRGQQVTLSCSPISGHRSVSWYQQTPGQGLQFLFEYFSETQRNKGNFPGRFSGRQFSNSRSEMNVSTLELGDSALYLCASRPQGTTNEKLFFGSGTQLSVL.

For the CDR3, the DNA is TGCGCCAGCGGGGGAGGGGAAGGAATCGATGAGCAGTTCTTC. Its protein is CASGGGEGIDEQFF. The V gene is TRBV5-1, the J gene TRBJ2-1, with 7 bases identical to TRBD2. Germline values: CDR1 SGHRS, CDR2 YFSETQ. The CDR3 is 14 residues long. V lost 7 bases, J lost 8 bases, and 12 bases stayed unmatched.

The rearrangement joins TRBV5-1 to TRBJ2-2; 9 nucleotides agree with TRBD1. Per the germline V gene, CDR1 is SGHRS and CDR2 is YFSETQ. Trimming took 8 bases from V and 2 from J; bases not matched to a gene: 13. The CDR3 totals 17 residues. The chain's CDR3 is CASPPGTGLANTGELFF. DNA of the CDR3: TGCGCCAGTCCCCCAGGGACAGGGCTCGCAAACACCGGGGAGCTGTTTTTT. Drawing the rest from reference TRBV5-1 and TRBJ2-2, the complete variable domain is KAGVTQTPRYLIKTRGQQVTLSCSPISGHRSVSWYQQTPGQGLQFLFEYFSETQRNKGNFPGRFSGRQFSNSRSEMNVSTLELGDSALYLCASPPGTGLANTGELFFGEGSRLTVL.

This clone was counted a few times. This chain links TRBV9 with TRBJ2-6, with 10 nucleotides matching TRBD1. This CDR3 region has 18 residues. The V segment lost 3 bases and the J segment 0 bases; nucleotides outside the gene matches: 6. Germline CDR1 is SGDLS and CDR2 is YYNGEE. The CDR3 DNA reads TGTGCCAGCAGCGCGACAGGGGGCTCCTTCTCTGGGGCCAACGTCCTGACTTTC. Translation gives CASSATGGSFSGANVLTF.